This note documents a single TCR beta chain sequence. What antigen it recognizes has not been identified. Per-base qualities were not stored, and no clone one base away is much larger. These data are taken from a study of shared clonotypes between healthy human individuals (TCRdb year 2020). Describing the broader study: Two women and a few men aged 18 to 49 years were included in the cohort. Leukapheresis yielded between about 0.94 and 8.9 billion PBMCs per donor. To increase sequencing depth and limit assay-specific biases, different laboratories used diverse techniques to prepare libraries and sequence TCR repertoires. The study deeply sequenced blood TCR repertoires of five healthy adults to estimate repertoire size and the extent of clonotype sharing between individuals. For each donor, three plates each were used for CD4 naive and CD4 memory, two plates were used for CD8 naive, and one plate was used for CD8 memory.

Overall results and qualifications from the work: Larger estimated clonotype richness was generally found for naive subsets than for memory subsets. When four donors were compared, the shared fraction of clonotypes was around 5.1% for naive CD4, approximately 3.5% for naive CD8, more than 2% for memory CD4, and around 0.4% for memory CD8. Higher generation probabilities were observed for clonotypes shared by all four sorted-subset donors than for non-shared clonotypes. Because the study included a small number of donors, the genetic and exposure-history diversity represented was limited. Even with the large sequencing depth, rarefaction of the sorted-subset datasets indicated that sequencing was incomplete. Based on pairwise subsampling, the degree of clonotype sharing among donors was expected to be affected by sequencing depth. Sampling was limited to blood, and TCR repertoires in tissue likely differ from TCR repertoires in blood.

CDR3 length: 12 amino acids, cysteine to phenylalanine. The sequence is cut down to CDR3 DNA, 36 bases in frame from base 1. Deletion took 3 bases off V and 7 bases off J, with a span of 9 bases between the germline ends. CDR1 and CDR2, per the germline V gene, are SGHNT and YENEEA. CD8 naive samples consisted of CD45RO-negative cells that were positively selected for CCR7, yielding a CD45RA+CCR7+ population without TemRA cells. The donors were healthy, HIV-negative adults who had no recently reported acute infections or vaccinations. Every donor was a Caucasian adult living in Nashville, Tennessee, USA. After blood collection by leukapheresis, PBMCs were isolated using Ficoll-Histopaque density gradient centrifugation and then cryopreserved in the vapor phase of liquid nitrogen. Purity and quantity of every magnetically sorted T cell population were checked by analytical flow cytometry. Each sorted fraction had its genomic DNA isolated and then quantified by UV absorbance on a Nanodrop 2000c.

Using the deep immunoSEQ assay, TCR CDR3 regions were amplified from genomic DNA by multiplex PCR. For each cell subset, the extracted genomic DNA was distributed evenly across all wells of several immunoSEQ 96-well plates, and each plate served as one replicate. For sorted subsets, approximately 200 ng of genomic DNA, equivalent to tens of thousands of T cell genomes, went into each replicate PCR. The purified libraries were quantified using a Qubit 3.0 fluorometer, sized with a Bioanalyzer 2100, and then quantified again using the KAPA Library Quantification kit. Each immunoSEQ 96-well plate was sequenced on its own single-read 150-cycle Illumina NextSeq 550 flow cell. Concerning the study's data processing: Because the immunoSEQ output held only junctional sequences and lacked quality scores, the filtering could not match the filtering applied to full-length reads. Sequences were annotated with PyIR, a Python wrapper for IgBLAST v1.9, and V/J genes and CDR3 were assigned using IMGT germline references. Reads were removed for weak V/J assignments (E-value above 1e-6), missing CDR3, stop codons, out-of-frame junctions, or ambiguous translated residues. V3J clonotypes were defined by identical inferred V gene, J gene, and CDR3 amino acid sequence. Percentage overlap between repertoires was calculated by dividing the number of shared unique clonotypes by the size of the smaller repertoire. Richness of each repertoire was evaluated using RTK rarefaction, the Chao1 estimator, and Recon v2.1 estimates of unobserved clonotypes. For all TCRbeta clonotypes obtained by the gDNA method from a few donors, generation probabilities were computed with OLGA. TCRdb provides this immuneACCESS table in a form limited to in-frame rearrangements. Some clones are lacking; in checked studies, under half of them reflect an unresolved V gene, and why the rest are absent is not known. D and trimming were read from the DNA, whereas the V and J calls and clone size are those reported in that table. Present in this sample are around 580,000 clones, 95% to 98% of which were seen just once. 0.3% of the sample belongs to the ten largest clones.

The sample comprised naive CD8+ T cells sorted from blood. The cell subset or site label corresponds to: CD45RA+CCR7+. The TCR was taken from a man aged 25 to 45 in good health. The chain employs TRBV11-3 and TRBJ1-2; possibly the D gene is TRBD1, per 6 matching bases. CDR3 reads: CASSLGGAGYTF. The nucleotides read TGTGCCAGCAGCTTGGGGGGGGCTGGCTACACCTTC.